Sequencing of this TCR beta chain was carried out in a study of human T cells and chemical hapten exposure. Specified time point: pre-sensitization, week 0. The treatment was: therapeutic diphenylcyclopropenone sensitization with weekly scalp DPC. The CDR3 spans 15 residues. CDR1 and CDR2 from the germline V gene are DFQATT and SNEGSKA (reference sequence). V lost 1 base and J 0 bases, leaving 12 bases between the germline ends. This clonotype was recorded many times. TCRdb reanalysed the RACE reads using MiXCR and keeps one entry per CDR3 protein. The table shows tens of thousands of distinct CDR3 sequences, with approximately 6.7% occurring only once.

V usage is TRBV20-1 and J usage is TRBJ1-1; D remains ambiguous. The sequence was obtained from a woman aged 30 to 39 with alopecia areata. Some clones in this sample may be carry-over from other donors' samples. This specimen was whole blood, taken in connection with sensitization to the hapten diphenylcyclopropenone (DPC). The CDR3 sequence: CSARGAVTMNTEAFF. In DNA form, the CDR3 reads TGCAGTGCTAGAGGGGCAGTCACTATGAACACTGAAGCTTTCTTT.